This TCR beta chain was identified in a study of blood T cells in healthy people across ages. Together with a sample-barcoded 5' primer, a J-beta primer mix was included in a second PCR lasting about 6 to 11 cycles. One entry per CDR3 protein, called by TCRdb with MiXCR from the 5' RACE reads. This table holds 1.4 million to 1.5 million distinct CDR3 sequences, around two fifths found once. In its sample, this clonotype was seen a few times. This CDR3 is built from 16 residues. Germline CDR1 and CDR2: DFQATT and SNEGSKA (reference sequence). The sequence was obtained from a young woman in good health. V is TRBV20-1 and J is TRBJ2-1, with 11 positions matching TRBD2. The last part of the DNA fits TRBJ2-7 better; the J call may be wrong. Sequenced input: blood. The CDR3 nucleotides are TGCAGTGCTAGAGATCTAGCGGGGGGCTCCTACAATGAGCAGTACTTC. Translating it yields CSARDLAGGSYNEQYF.